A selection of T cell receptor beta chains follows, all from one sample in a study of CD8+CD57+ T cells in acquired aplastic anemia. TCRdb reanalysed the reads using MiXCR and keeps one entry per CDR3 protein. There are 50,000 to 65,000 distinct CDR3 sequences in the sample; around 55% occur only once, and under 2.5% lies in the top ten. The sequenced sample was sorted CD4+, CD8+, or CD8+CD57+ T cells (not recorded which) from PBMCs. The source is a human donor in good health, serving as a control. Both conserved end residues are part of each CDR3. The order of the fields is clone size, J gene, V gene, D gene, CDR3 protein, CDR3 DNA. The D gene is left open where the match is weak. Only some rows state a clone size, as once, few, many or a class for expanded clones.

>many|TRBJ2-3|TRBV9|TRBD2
CASSVKAGGYTDTQYF
TGTGCCAGCAGCGTTAAAGCGGGAGGGTACACAGATACGCAGTATTTT
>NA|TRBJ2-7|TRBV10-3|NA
CATTGSYEQYF
TGTGCCACCACGGGATCCTACGAGCAGTACTTC
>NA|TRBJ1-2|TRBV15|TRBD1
CATSNLTQGDYGYTF
TGTGCCACCAGCAACCTAACACAGGGGGACTATGGCTACACCTTC
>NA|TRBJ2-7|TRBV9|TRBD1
CASSVGGTGGPSAYEQYF
TGTGCCAGCAGCGTAGGAGGGACAGGGGGCCCTTCGGCCTACGAGCAGTACTTC
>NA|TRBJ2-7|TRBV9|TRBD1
CASSQDRSYEQYF
TGTGCCAGCAGCCAGGACAGGTCCTACGAGCAGTACTTC
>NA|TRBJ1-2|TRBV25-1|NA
CASSIRDRKGRGYTF
TGTGCCAGCAGTATTCGGGATAGGAAGGGCCGGGGCTACACCTTC
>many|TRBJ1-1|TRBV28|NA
CASNPLRMNTEAFF
TGTGCCAGCAACCCACTGAGGATGAACACTGAAGCTTTCTTT
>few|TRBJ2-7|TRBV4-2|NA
CAGSRSRLESYERYF
TGTGCCGGCAGCCGGTCTAGACTAGAATCTTACGAGCGGTACTTC
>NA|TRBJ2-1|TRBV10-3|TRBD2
CASQRTSGTYNEQFF
TGTGCCAGCCAGAGGACTAGCGGCACCTACAATGAGCAGTTCTTC
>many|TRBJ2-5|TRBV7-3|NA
CASSLTSGAQETQYF
TGTGCCAGCAGCTTAACATCAGGGGCCCAAGAGACCCAGTACTTC
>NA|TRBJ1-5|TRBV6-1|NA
CASSERGPRQPQHF
TGTGCCAGCAGTGAACGGGGCCCCAGGCAGCCCCAGCATTTT
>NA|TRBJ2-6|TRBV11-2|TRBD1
CASSPIRTGGFTGANVLTF
TGTGCCAGCAGTCCAATAAGGACAGGGGGCTTTACGGGGGCCAACGTCCTGACTTTC
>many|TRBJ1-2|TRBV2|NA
CASSGRNYGYTF
TGTGCCAGCAGTGGGCGAAACTATGGCTACACCTTC
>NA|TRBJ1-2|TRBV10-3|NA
CAIRGTVSYGYTF
TGTGCCATCCGAGGGACGGTGTCCTATGGCTACACCTTC
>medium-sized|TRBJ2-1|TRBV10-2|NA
CASSGTEPYNEQFF
TGCGCCAGCAGTGGGACCGAGCCTTACAATGAGCAGTTCTTC
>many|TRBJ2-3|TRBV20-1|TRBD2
CSAGGSSGTVNTQYF
TGCAGTGCTGGGGGCTCTAGCGGGACGGTCAATACGCAGTATTTT
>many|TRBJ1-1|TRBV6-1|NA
CASKEEGLAFF
TGTGCCAGCAAGGAAGAGGGCTTGGCTTTCTTT
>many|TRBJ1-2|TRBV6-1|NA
CASSNGVHGYTF
TGTGCCAGCAGCAATGGGGTTCATGGCTACACCTTC
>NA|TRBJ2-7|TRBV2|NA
CASTAQLYEQYF
TGTGCCAGCACAGCACAACTCTACGAGCAGTACTTC
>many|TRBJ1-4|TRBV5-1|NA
CASRGGVTEKLFF
TGCGCCAGCAGAGGGGGGGTAACTGAAAAACTGTTTTTT
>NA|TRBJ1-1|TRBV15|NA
CATSPSSGEALF
TGTGCCACCAGCCCCTCGTCCGGTGAAGCTCTCTTT
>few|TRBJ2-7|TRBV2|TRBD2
CASSEERGGYEQYF
TGTGCCAGCAGTGAAGAGCGGGGGGGCTACGAGCAGTACTTC
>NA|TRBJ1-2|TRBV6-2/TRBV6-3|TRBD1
CASSYAGTGVYGYTF
TGTGCCAGCAGTTACGCCGGGACAGGGGTCTATGGCTACACCTTC
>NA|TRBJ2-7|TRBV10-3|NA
CAISGPGTPYEQYF
TGTGCCATCAGTGGACCCGGGACTCCCTACGAGCAGTACTTC
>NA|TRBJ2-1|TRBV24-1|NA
CATSEDPRASSYNEQFF
TGTGCCACCAGTGAGGACCCGAGGGCTAGCTCCTACAATGAGCAGTTCTTC
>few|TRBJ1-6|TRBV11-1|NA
CASSLVPERSSPLHF
TGTGCCAGCAGCTTAGTTCCGGAGAGGAGCTCACCCCTCCACTTT
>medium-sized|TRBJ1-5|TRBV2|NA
CASSRDGINQPQHF
TGTGCCAGCAGCCGGGACGGAATCAATCAGCCCCAGCATTTT
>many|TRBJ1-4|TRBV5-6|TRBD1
CASSLLGQGNEKLFF
TGTGCCAGCAGCTTGCTGGGACAGGGGAATGAAAAACTGTTTTTT
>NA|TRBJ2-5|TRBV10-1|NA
CASSLTGSQETQCF
TGTGCCAGCTCACTCACAGGATCGCAAGAGACCCAGTGCTTC
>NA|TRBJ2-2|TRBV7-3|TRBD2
CASSLIRAGGPNTGELVF
TGTGCTAGCAGCTTAATTCGAGCGGGAGGACCGAACACCGGGGAGCTGGTTTTT
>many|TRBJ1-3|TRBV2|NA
CASSRAGSGNTIYF
TGTGCCAGCAGTCGCGCAGGCTCTGGAAACACCATATATTTT
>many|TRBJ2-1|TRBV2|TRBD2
CASSRGLAIEQFF
TGTGCCAGCAGTCGTGGACTAGCAATTGAGCAGTTCTTC
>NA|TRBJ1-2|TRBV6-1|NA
CASSEAGFGYTF
TGTGCCAGCAGTGAAGCAGGTTTTGGCTACACCTTC
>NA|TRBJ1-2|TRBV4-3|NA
CASSQVIAGRGYTF
TGCGCCAGCAGCCAAGTGATCGCAGGGAGAGGCTACACCTTC
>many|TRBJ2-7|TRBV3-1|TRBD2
CASSLGLAGDEQYF
TGTGCCAGCAGCCTAGGACTAGCGGGAGACGAGCAGTACTTC
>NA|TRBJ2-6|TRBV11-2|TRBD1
CASSFGTGLSGANVLTF
TGTGCCAGCAGCTTCGGGACAGGACTCTCTGGGGCCAACGTCCTGACTTTC
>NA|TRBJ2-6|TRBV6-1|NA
CASSAPGEISGANVLTF
TGTGCCAGCAGTGCACCGGGGGAGATTTCTGGGGCCAACGTCCTGACTTTC
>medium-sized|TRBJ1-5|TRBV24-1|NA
CATSATGLTGNQPQHF
TGTGCCACCAGTGCTACAGGGTTAACGGGCAATCAGCCCCAGCATTTT
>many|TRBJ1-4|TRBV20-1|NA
CSAREGGLGGLTNEKLFF
TGCAGTGCTAGAGAAGGAGGTTTGGGGGGATTAACTAATGAAAAACTGTTTTTT
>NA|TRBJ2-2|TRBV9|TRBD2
CASRASGREAGELFF
TGTGCCAGCAGAGCTAGCGGGAGGGAGGCCGGGGAGCTGTTTTTT
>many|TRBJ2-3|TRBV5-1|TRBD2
CASSWGLAGGLTDTQYF
TGCGCCAGCAGCTGGGGACTAGCGGGAGGACTCACAGATACGCAGTATTTT
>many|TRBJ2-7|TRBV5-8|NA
CASSPEPRAYEQYF
TGTGCCAGCAGCCCGGAACCTCGGGCCTACGAGCAGTACTTC
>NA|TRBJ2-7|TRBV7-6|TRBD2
CASSLDISGSRGHEQYF
TGTGCCAGCAGCTTAGATATTAGCGGGAGTAGGGGCCACGAGCAGTACTTC
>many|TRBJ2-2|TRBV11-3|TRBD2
CASSLESWGGANTGELFF
TGTGCCAGCAGCTTAGAAAGTTGGGGGGGGGCGAACACCGGGGAGCTGTTTTTT
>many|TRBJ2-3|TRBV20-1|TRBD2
CSASPRWGGRGPSTDTQYF
TGCAGTGCTAGCCCTCGTTGGGGCGGGAGAGGTCCTAGCACAGATACGCAGTATTTT
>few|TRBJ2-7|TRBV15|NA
CATSRERGGGQYF
TGTGCCACCAGCAGAGAACGAGGTGGAGGGCAGTACTTC
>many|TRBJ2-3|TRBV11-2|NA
CASSSTPRRTDTQYF
TGTGCCAGCAGCTCCACGCCTCGGAGAACAGATACGCAGTATTTT
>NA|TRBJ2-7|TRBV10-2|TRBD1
CASSDPRDRENEQYF
TGCGCCAGCAGTGACCCACGGGACAGGGAAAACGAGCAGTACTTC
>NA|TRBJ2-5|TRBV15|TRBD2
CATSRGTSGGEETQYF
TGTGCCACCAGCAGAGGGACTAGCGGGGGGGAAGAGACCCAGTACTTC
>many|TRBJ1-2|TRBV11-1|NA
CASSDLGPSNYGYTF
TGTGCCAGCAGTGATCTGGGCCCCTCTAACTATGGCTACACCTTC
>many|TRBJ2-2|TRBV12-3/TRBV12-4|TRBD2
CATAGLVNTGELFF
TGTGCCACCGCGGGACTAGTAAACACCGGGGAGCTGTTTTTT
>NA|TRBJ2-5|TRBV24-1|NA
CATPQGPGQETQYF
TGTGCCACTCCGCAGGGTCCCGGACAAGAGACCCAGTACTTC